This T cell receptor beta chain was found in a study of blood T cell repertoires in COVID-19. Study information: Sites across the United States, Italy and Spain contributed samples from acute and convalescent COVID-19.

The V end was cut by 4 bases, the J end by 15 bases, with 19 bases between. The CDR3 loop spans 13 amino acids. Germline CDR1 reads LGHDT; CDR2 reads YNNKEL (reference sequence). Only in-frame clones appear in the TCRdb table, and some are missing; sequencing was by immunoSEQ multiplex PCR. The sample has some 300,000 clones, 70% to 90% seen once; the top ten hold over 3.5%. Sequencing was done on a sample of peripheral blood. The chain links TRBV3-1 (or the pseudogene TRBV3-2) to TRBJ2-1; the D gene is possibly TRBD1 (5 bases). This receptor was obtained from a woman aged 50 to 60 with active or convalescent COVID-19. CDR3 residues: CASSRPGPGQRFF. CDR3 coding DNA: TGTGCCAGCAGCCGCCCAGGGCCAGGGCAGCGGTTCTTC.